This T cell receptor (beta chain) was obtained from a study of T cells in Graves' hyperthyroidism and ophthalmopathy. Germline values: CDR1 MDHEN, CDR2 SYDVKM. The CDR3 is made up of 11 amino acids. Regarding this clonotype: Possible read error: a much larger clone is one base away.

Researchers took RNA transcripts and amplified the TCR beta CDR3 regions from them. HTBI primers were employed in a first-round RT-PCR of the TCR CDR3. One entry per CDR3 protein, called by TCRdb with MiXCR from the multiplex PCR reads. This table holds hundreds of thousands of distinct CDR3 sequences, roughly 13% found once. Diagnostic decisions used clinical symptoms, serum thyroxine and TRAb, thyroid ultrasound and orbital computed tomography. The chain links TRBV28 to TRBJ1-2; D may be TRBD1 (5 bases). This sequence originates from a woman in her twenties or thirties with Graves' hyperthyroidism. Sequenced material: blood. CDR3: CAGSLGTASTF. DNA for the CDR3: TGTGCCGGCAGTTTGGGGACGGCTAGCACCTTC.